Presented here are 20 T cell receptor beta chains from one specimen sequenced in a study of vaccination effects on CD4 cells after COVID-19. Sequencing used immunoSEQ multiplex PCR; TCRdb keeps in-frame clones, though not all of them. The repertoire holds some 50,000 clones, around 63% seen once, with 5% to 6.5% in the top ten. It was after around 10 days of culture that CD4+ T cells were isolated. These TCRs' antigens remain unknown. This sample comprised CD4+ T cells from PBMCs cultured without peptide, obtained before COVID-19 vaccination. These TCRs come from a human donor who received a COVID-19 vaccine.

The chain links TRBV30 to TRBJ1-2; D not resolved. Germline loops: CDR1 GTSNPN, CDR2 SVGIG (reference sequence). The CDR3 totals 10 residues. V shed 1 base and J shed 6 bases, with 3 bases lying between them. The CDR3 DNA is TGTGCCTGGAGTGCCGATGGCTACACCTTC. Residues: CAWSADGYTF.

The rearrangement uses TRBV4-2 and TRBJ2-1; a weak D match, TRBD1 (6 bases). Germline lookup yields CDR1 LGHNA and CDR2 YNFKEQ. Deletions cut 4 bases from V and 4 bases from J, with 17 bases between. CDR3 size: 16 residues. CDR3 in DNA: TGTGCCAGCAGCCTGCAAGGGGGAACCGCGTACAATGAGCAGTTCTTC. It codes for CASSLQGGTAYNEQFF.

This chain uses TRBV6-5 with TRBJ2-1, with 10 bases matching TRBD2. V gave up 5 bases and J gave up 4 bases; unmatched junction bases: 5. CDR1 is MNHEY, CDR2 SVGAGI, per germline. The CDR3 is made up of 15 amino acids. CDR3 loop: CASSRTSGVYNEQFF. CDR3 DNA sequence: TGTGCCAGCAGTCGTACTAGCGGGGTTTACAATGAGCAGTTCTTC.

The J gene is TRBJ2-2, the V gene TRBV7-2, with 12 bases that match TRBD2. The CDR3 runs 18 residues. V lost 1 base to trimming and J lost 6 bases; unmatched junction nucleotides: 9. The germline gives CDR1 SGHTA, CDR2 FQGNSA. The DNA for the CDR3 is TGTGCCAGCAGCTTAGTTGGGCTAGCGGGGGGGCTTTCCGGGGAGCTGTTTTTT. Translated, it gives CASSLVGLAGGLSGELFF.

This sequence joins TRBV6-2 or TRBV6-3 and TRBJ2-7; 12 nucleotides match TRBD2. In germline, CDR1 is MNHEY, CDR2 SVGEGT. This CDR3 is 17 amino acids long. V was pared by 5 bases and J by 1 base, with 9 bases of the junction left unmatched. The CDR3 here is CASSTSRGTSGSYEQYF. CDR3 bases: TGTGCCAGCAGTACATCCCGTGGGACTAGCGGGTCCTACGAGCAGTACTTC.

The chain carries TRBV23-1 and TRBJ2-7; D call uncertain. TRBV23-1 is designated an ORF whose function remains uncertain. The CDR3 consists of 13 residues. V gave up 11 bases and J gave up 2 bases, with 16 bases separating them. This CDR3 is CAGRRRKTYEQYF. CDR3 coding DNA: TGCGCCGGCCGTAGACGGAAAACCTACGAGCAGTACTTC.

This chain links TRBV7-6 with TRBJ2-3; 9 bases map to TRBD2. Looked up from germline, CDR1 is SGHVS and CDR2 is FNYEAQ. V shed 8 bases, J shed 1 base, and the junction held 10 bases outside the gene matches. The CDR3 is 16 residues long. The CDR3 DNA sequence: TGTGCCAGCGCTGTGGGTCTAGCGGGACGCACAGATACGCAGTATTTT. This sequence encodes CASAVGLAGRTDTQYF.

The chain employs TRBV18 and TRBJ1-2, with 11 bases fitting TRBD1. Germline CDR1 is KGHSH and CDR2 is LQKENI. This CDR3 comprises 15 residues. J was trimmed by 8 bases and V by 6 bases; bases with no gene match: 11. In nucleotides, the CDR3 is TGTGCCAGCTCCCGAGGGACAGGGGGACAGAACGGCTACACCTTC. Protein: CASSRGTGGQNGYTF.

CDR3: CASSEQGAKNEQFF. The CDR3 coding sequence is TGTGCCAGCAGTGAACAGGGGGCGAAAAATGAGCAGTTCTTC. This chain connects TRBV2 to TRBJ2-1; TRBD1 aligns across 8 bases. Germline CDR1 and CDR2: SNHLY and FYNNEI. This CDR3 is 14 amino acids long. V dropped 2 bases and J dropped 7; count of bases not matched to a gene: 4.

The CDR3 reads CASSSGQSSYNSPLHF. The CDR3 nucleotides read TGTGCCAGCAGTTCAGGGCAGAGCTCCTATAATTCACCCCTCCACTTT. The genes are TRBV28 and TRBJ1-6; the D gene is possibly TRBD1 (5 bases). The CDR3 sequence is 16 residues long. CDR1 and CDR2 from the germline V gene are MDHEN and SYDVKM. V lost 4 bases, J lost 0 bases, and 10 bases lay in between.

This clone was observed a few times. J is TRBJ2-7 and V is TRBV5-1; no reliable D call. The V gene's germline CDR1 is SGHRS and CDR2 YFSETQ. The V end was cut by 4 bases, the J end by 5 bases, with 16 bases between. The CDR3 sequence is 14 residues long. The CDR3 is CASSRLTATDEQYF. DNA for the CDR3: TGCGCCAGCAGCCGATTAACCGCGACTGACGAGCAGTACTTC. Full variable domain (remainder filled in from reference TRBV5-1 and TRBJ2-7): KAGVTQTPRYLIKTRGQQVTLSCSPISGHRSVSWYQQTPGQGLQFLFEYFSETQRNKGNFPGRFSGRQFSNSRSEMNVSTLELGDSALYLCASSRLTATDEQYFGPGTRLTVT.

The genes are TRBV9 and TRBJ1-1, with TRBD1 matching over 7 bases. J gave up 5 bases and V 4 bases, and 8 bases lay outside the gene matches. Per germline, CDR1 SGDLS and CDR2 YYNGEE. The CDR3 has 14 residues. CDR3 region: CASSPTQGRTEAFF. The CDR3, as DNA: TGTGCCAGCAGCCCGACACAGGGGAGGACTGAAGCTTTCTTT. Using reference TRBV9 and TRBJ1-1 for the parts outside the CDR3, the full variable domain is DSGVTQTPKHLITATGQRVTLRCSPRSGDLSVYWYQQSLDQGLQFLIQYYNGEERAKGNILERFSAQQFPDLHSELNLSSLELGDSALYFCASSPTQGRTEAFFGQGTRLTVV.

The V gene is TRBV7-9, the J gene TRBJ2-1; 12 bases fit TRBD2. Per the germline V gene, CDR1 is SEHNR and CDR2 is FQNEAQ (reference sequence). The CDR3 runs 16 residues. With 0 bases clipped from V and 9 bases from J, the junction kept 6 bases outside the gene matches. This chain's CDR3 is CASSLAGLAGGGEQFF. CDR3 in DNA: TGTGCCAGCAGCTTAGCCGGGCTAGCGGGGGGGGGTGAGCAGTTCTTC.

The genes are TRBV30 and TRBJ2-7, with D unclear. CDR3 size: 12 residues. Germline CDR1 and CDR2: GTSNPN and SVGIG (reference sequence). V lost 1 base, J lost 1 base, and 5 bases lay in between. The CDR3 loop reads CAWSAPSYEQYF. As DNA, the CDR3 is TGTGCCTGGAGTGCCCCGTCCTACGAGCAGTACTTC. Drawing the rest from reference TRBV30 and TRBJ2-7, the complete variable domain is SQTIHQWPATLVQPVGSPLSLECTVEGTSNPNLYWYRQAAGRGLQLLFYSVGIGQISSEVPQNLSASRPQDRQFILSSKKLLLSDSGFYLCAWSAPSYEQYFGPGTRLTVT.

This chain uses TRBV5-1 with TRBJ2-1; 9 positions match TRBD1. The length of the CDR3 is 14 residues. The germline CDR1 and CDR2 sequences are SGHRS and YFSETQ. Trimming at V came to 3 bases and at J to 6 bases, leaving 4 bases not matched to a gene. Written as DNA, the CDR3 is TGCGCCAGCAGCTCTTCGACAGGGGGCAATGAGCAGTTCTTC. The encoded protein is CASSSSTGGNEQFF.

The rearrangement joins TRBV20-1 to TRBJ2-7; tentatively, D is TRBD1 (5 bases). The CDR3 sequence is 13 residues long. V lost 3 bases, J lost 2 bases, and 11 bases lay in between. Germline CDR1 and CDR2: DFQATT and SNEGSKA (reference sequence). The CDR3 loop is CSASPQGPYEQYF. The CDR3 DNA reads as TGCAGTGCTAGTCCGCAGGGTCCCTACGAGCAGTACTTC.

This clone is medium-sized within its sample. This chain uses TRBV14 with TRBJ1-1; no reliable D call. CDR1 and CDR2 from the germline V gene are SGHDN and FVKESK. V was pared by 3 bases and J by 10 bases, with 12 bases between. The CDR3 is 12 residues long. CDR3 loop: CASSQPGRRAFF. The CDR3, as DNA: TGTGCCAGCAGCCAGCCAGGCCGGAGAGCTTTCTTT.

This clone was seen only a few times. The chain joins TRBV7-9 to TRBJ2-7; 11 bases are shared with TRBD1. The V and J ends lost 5 bases and 4 bases, in that order; junction bases with no gene match: 7. This CDR3 spans 15 amino acids. In germline, CDR1 is SEHNR, CDR2 FQNEAQ (reference sequence). The CDR3: CASSARDRGTYEQYF. The CDR3 coding sequence is TGTGCCAGCAGCGCCCGGGACAGGGGGACGTACGAGCAGTACTTC.

V gene TRBV11-1 combines with J gene TRBJ2-1; TRBD2 matches 11 bases. In germline, CDR1 is SGHAT, CDR2 FQDESV (reference sequence). The V gene end was trimmed by 5 bases and the J gene end by 3 bases; junction bases not matched to a gene: 6. There are 16 residues in the CDR3. Written as DNA, the CDR3 is TGTGCCAGCAGCCAACGTACTAGCGGGAGCTACAATGAGCAGTTCTTC. Encoded protein: CASSQRTSGSYNEQFF.

This clone has a single count. This chain links TRBV10-3 with TRBJ2-7; a weak D match, TRBD2 (6 bases). The CDR3 sequence is 21 residues long. Between the trimmed V and J ends, which lost 3 bases and 4 bases, there was a span of 34 bases. Germline loops: CDR1 ENHRY, CDR2 SYGVKD. The CDR3 region has the DNA TGTGCCATCAGTGACCCTGGGAAACGGGACTCATTAGGGCCAAGAGGTTACGAGCAGTACTTC. This sequence encodes CAISDPGKRDSLGPRGYEQYF.